Presented here are 9 T cell receptor beta chains from one specimen sequenced in a study of blood T cell repertoires in COVID-19. Here immunoSEQ multiplex PCR was the method, and the copy in TCRdb shows in-frame clones only, minus some. The sample consists of 210,000 or so clones, around 84% of them appearing once. Sequencing was done on a sample of peripheral blood. Every receptor here comes from a human donor in a cohort sampled during active COVID-19.

This clone occurred a few times. V is TRBV7-9 and J is TRBJ1-6; TRBD1 matches 10 bases. Germline lookup yields CDR1 SEHNR and CDR2 FQNEAQ (reference sequence). V dropped 4 bases and J dropped 9; count of bases not matched to a gene: 9. The CDR3 covers 16 residues. This CDR3 reads CASSSRLTGGISPLHF. The CDR3 DNA follows: TGTGCCAGCAGCTCGCGCCTGACAGGGGGCATTTCACCCCTCCACTTT. Full variable domain (remainder filled in from reference TRBV7-9 and TRBJ1-6): DTGVSQNPRHKITKRGQNVTFRCDPISEHNRLYWYRQTLGQGPEFLTYFQNEAQLEKSRLLSDRFSAERPKGSFSTLEIQRTEQGDSAMYLCASSSRLTGGISPLHFGNGTRLTVT.

The chain combines TRBV5-1 with TRBJ2-1, with D possibly TRBD2 on 8 matching bases. The CDR3 totals 15 residues. CDR1 is SGHRS, CDR2 YFSETQ, per germline. Between the trimmed V and J ends, which lost 4 bases and 4 bases, there was a span of 15 bases. The DNA of the CDR3 is TGCGCCAGCAGCCCCCGGGGGGGACAGTACAATGAGCAGTTCTTC. It codes for CASSPRGGQYNEQFF. Full variable domain (missing parts from reference TRBV5-1 and TRBJ2-1): KAGVTQTPRYLIKTRGQQVTLSCSPISGHRSVSWYQQTPGQGLQFLFEYFSETQRNKGNFPGRFSGRQFSNSRSEMNVSTLELGDSALYLCASSPRGGQYNEQFFGPGTRLTVL.

The V gene is TRBV18, the J gene TRBJ1-5; TRBD1 aligns across 9 bases. V was clipped by 3 bases and J by 0 bases; unmatched bases: 9. This CDR3 has 18 residues. From germline, CDR1 is KGHSH and CDR2 LQKENI. As DNA, the CDR3 is TGTGCCAGCTCACCTTGGACAGGGGAGGATTATAGCAATCAGCCCCAGCATTTT. Its translation is CASSPWTGEDYSNQPQHF. The variable domain in full, with the rest retrieved from reference TRBV18 and TRBJ1-5, is NAGVMQNPRHLVRRRGQEARLRCSPMKGHSHVYWYRQLPEEGLKFMVYLQKENIIDESGMPKERFSAEFPKEGPSILRIQQVVRGDSAAYFCASSPWTGEDYSNQPQHFGDGTRLSIL.

The rearrangement uses TRBV12-1 and TRBJ1-2; no check of the table's D call, TRBD1, against the DNA was made. TRBV12-1 is a recognized pseudogene. The CDR3 runs 17 residues. Here the CDR3 reads CASSFRRGLKGNYGYTF. Here the CDR3 DNA reads TGTGCCAGCAGCTTCCGCAGGGGGCTAAAGGGGAACTATGGCTACACCTTC.

The V gene is TRBV11-2, the J gene TRBJ1-4; 10 bases agree with TRBD1. J was trimmed by 8 bases and V by 3 bases; bases with no gene match: 3. Germline CDR1 and CDR2: SGHAT and FQNNGV. The CDR3 loop spans 14 amino acids. This CDR3 is CASSFDRGREKLFF. Here the CDR3 DNA reads TGTGCCAGCAGCTTCGACAGGGGGCGGGAAAAACTGTTTTTT.

The chain joins TRBV2 to TRBJ2-7, with 9 positions matching TRBD2. The germline V gene encodes CDR1 SNHLY and CDR2 FYNNEI. This CDR3 comprises 15 residues. The V and J ends lost 6 bases and 3 bases, in that order; junction bases with no gene match: 9. This CDR3 reads CASRGSGRSVYEQYF. As DNA, the CDR3 is TGTGCCAGCAGGGGAAGCGGGAGGTCGGTCTACGAGCAGTACTTC.

This clone was found a few times. The V gene is TRBV9, the J gene TRBJ2-3; 8 nucleotides agree with TRBD2. V lost 2 bases to trimming and J lost 6 bases; unmatched junction nucleotides: 8. From germline, CDR1 is SGDLS and CDR2 YYNGEE. This CDR3 comprises 15 residues. For the CDR3, the DNA is TGTGCCAGCAGCGTTAGCGGGGTGGTATTGGATACGCAGTATTTT. It codes for CASSVSGVVLDTQYF.

This sequence joins TRBV3-1 (or the pseudogene TRBV3-2) and TRBJ1-6, with 7 bases aligning to TRBD1. V shed 1 base, J shed 14 bases, and the junction held 11 bases outside the gene matches. The CDR3 length is 15 residues. Looked up from germline, CDR1 is LGHDT and CDR2 is YNNKEL (reference sequence). The DNA for the CDR3 is TGTGCCAGCAGCCAAGCCGGGACAGCCTCCCAATCCCTCCACTTT. It is translated as CASSQAGTASQSLHF.

The chain has TRBV3-1 (or the pseudogene TRBV3-2) and TRBJ2-1; 9 bases agree with TRBD1. The CDR3 loop spans 14 amino acids. Germline V CDR1 and CDR2: LGHDT, YNNKEL (reference sequence). Trimming cost V 8 bases and J 5 bases; bases outside gene matches: 7. The CDR3 nucleotides are TGTGCCAGCGCGCCGGGACAGGGAGACAATGAGCAGTTCTTC. It encodes CASAPGQGDNEQFF.